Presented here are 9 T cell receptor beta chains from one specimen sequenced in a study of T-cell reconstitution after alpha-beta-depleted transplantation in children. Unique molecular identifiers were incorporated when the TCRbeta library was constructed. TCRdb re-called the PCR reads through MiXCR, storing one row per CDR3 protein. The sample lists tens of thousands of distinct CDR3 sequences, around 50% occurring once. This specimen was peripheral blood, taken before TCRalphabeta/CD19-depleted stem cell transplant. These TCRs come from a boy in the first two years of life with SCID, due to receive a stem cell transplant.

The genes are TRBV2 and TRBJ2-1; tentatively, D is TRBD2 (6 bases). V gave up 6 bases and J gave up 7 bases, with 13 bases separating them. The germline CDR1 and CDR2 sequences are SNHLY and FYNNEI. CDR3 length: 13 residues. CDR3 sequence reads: CASSGGLVNEQFF. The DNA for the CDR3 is TGTGCCAGCAGCGGGGGACTTGTTAATGAGCAGTTCTTC.

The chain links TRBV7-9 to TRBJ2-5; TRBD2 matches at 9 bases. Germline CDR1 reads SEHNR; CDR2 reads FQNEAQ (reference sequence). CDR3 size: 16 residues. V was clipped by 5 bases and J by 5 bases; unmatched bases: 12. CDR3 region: CASSPSGGGASETQYF. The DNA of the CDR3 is TGTGCCAGCAGCCCCTCGGGCGGGGGGGCCTCGGAGACCCAGTACTTC.

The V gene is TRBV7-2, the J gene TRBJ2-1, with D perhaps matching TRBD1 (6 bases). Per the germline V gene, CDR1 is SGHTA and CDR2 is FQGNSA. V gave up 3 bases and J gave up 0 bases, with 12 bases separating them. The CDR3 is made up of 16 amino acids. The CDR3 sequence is CASSLVNRVSYNEQFF. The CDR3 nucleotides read TGTGCCAGCAGCTTGGTAAACAGGGTCTCCTACAATGAGCAGTTCTTC.

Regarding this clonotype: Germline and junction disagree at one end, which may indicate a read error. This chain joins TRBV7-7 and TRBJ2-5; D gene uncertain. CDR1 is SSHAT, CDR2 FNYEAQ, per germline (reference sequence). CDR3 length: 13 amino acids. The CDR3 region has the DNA TGTGCTAGCAGCCGTATCGGCGAAGGGACCCAGTACTTC. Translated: CASSRIGEGTQYF.

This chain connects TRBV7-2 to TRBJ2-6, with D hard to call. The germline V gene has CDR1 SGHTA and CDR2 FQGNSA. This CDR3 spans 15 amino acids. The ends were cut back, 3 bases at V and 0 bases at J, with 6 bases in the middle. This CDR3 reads CASSLQVSGANVLTF. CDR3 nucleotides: TGTGCCAGCAGCTTGCAGGTCTCTGGGGCCAACGTCCTGACTTTC.

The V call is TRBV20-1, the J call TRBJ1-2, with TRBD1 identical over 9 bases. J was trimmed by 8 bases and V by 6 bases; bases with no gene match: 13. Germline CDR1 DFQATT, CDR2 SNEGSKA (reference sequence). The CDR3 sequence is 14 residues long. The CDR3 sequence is CSADTYRGRRGYTF. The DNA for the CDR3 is TGCAGTGCCGATACATACAGGGGGCGGAGGGGCTACACCTTC.

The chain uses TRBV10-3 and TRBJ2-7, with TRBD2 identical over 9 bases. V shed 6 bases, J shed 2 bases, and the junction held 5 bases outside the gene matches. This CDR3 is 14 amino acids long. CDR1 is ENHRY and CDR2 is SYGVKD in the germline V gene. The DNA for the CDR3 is TGTGCCATCAGGGGTGGCGGGGGGGCCTACGAGCAGTACTTC. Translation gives CAIRGGGGAYEQYF.

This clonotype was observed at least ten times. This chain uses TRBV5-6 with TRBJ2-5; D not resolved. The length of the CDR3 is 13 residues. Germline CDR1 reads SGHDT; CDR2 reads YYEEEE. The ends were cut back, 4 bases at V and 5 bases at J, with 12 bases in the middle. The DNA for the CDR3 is TGTGCCAGCAGCCCTCCGAACTCGGAGACCCAGTACTTC. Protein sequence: CASSPPNSETQYF.

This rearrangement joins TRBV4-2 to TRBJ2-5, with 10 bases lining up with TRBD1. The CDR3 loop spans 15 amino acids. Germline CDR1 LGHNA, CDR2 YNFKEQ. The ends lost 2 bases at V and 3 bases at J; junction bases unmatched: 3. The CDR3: CASSQTGTGEETQYF. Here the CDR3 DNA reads TGTGCCAGCAGCCAAACCGGGACAGGGGAAGAGACCCAGTACTTC.